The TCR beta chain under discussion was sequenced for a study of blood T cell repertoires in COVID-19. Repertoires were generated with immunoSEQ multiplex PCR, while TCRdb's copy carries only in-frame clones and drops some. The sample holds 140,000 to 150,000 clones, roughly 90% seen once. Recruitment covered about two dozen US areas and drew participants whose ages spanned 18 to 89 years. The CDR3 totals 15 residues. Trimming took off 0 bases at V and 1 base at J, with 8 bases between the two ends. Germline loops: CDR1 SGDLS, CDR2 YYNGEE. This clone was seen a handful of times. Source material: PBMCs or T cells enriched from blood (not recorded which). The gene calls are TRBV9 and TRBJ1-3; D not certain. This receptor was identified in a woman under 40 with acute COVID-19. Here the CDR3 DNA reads TGTGCCAGCAGCGTAGGGATCGGGTCTGGAAACACCATATATTTT. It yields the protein CASSVGIGSGNTIYF.